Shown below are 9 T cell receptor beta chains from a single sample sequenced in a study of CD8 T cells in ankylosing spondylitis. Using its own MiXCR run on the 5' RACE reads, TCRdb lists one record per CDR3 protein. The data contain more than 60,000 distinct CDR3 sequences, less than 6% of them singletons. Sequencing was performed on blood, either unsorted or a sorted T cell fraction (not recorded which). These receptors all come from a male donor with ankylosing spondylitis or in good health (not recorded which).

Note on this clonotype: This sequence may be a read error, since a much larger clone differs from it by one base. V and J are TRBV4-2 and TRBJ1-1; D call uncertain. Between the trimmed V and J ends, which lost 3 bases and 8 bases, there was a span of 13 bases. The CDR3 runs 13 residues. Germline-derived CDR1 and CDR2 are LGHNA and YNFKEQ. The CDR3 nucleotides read TGTGCCAGCAGCCACGGGCCAGACCAGGAAGCTTTCTTT. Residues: CASSHGPDQEAFF.

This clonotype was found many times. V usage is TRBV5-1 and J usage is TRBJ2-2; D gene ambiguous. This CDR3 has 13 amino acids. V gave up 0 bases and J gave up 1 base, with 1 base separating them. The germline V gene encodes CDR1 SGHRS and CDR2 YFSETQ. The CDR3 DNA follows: TGCGCCAGCAGCTTGGGGAACACCGGGGAGCTGTTTTTT. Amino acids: CASSLGNTGELFF.

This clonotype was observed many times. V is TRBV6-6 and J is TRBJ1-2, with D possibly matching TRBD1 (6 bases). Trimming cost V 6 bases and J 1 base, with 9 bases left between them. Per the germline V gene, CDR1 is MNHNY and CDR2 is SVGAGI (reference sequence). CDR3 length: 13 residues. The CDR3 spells CASRTGSNYGYTF. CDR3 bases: TGTGCCAGCAGGACAGGAAGTAACTATGGCTACACCTTC.

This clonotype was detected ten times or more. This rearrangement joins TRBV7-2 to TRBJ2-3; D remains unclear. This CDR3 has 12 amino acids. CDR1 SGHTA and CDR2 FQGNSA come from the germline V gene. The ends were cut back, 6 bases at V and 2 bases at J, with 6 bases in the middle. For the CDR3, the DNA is TGTGCCAGCAGGGCTGACACAGATACGCAGTATTTT. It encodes CASRADTDTQYF.

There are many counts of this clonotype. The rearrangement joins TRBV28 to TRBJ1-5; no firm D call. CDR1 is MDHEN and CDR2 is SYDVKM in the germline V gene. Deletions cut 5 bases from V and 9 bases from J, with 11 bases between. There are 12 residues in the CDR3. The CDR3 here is CASSHKPGPQHF. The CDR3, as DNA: TGTGCCAGCAGTCACAAACCGGGGCCCCAGCATTTT.

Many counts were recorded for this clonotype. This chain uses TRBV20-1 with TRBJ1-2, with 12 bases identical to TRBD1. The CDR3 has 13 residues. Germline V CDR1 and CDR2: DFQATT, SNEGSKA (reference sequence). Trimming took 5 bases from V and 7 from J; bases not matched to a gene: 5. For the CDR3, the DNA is TGCAGTGCTCGGGGACAGGGGGCGGGTGGCTACACCTTC. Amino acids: CSARGQGAGGYTF.

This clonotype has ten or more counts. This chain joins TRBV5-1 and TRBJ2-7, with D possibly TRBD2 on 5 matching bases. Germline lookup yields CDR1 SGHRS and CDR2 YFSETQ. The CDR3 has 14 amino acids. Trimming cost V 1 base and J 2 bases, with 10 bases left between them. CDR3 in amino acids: CASSLNAGTYEQYF. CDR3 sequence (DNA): TGCGCCAGCAGCTTGAATGCGGGCACCTACGAGCAGTACTTC.

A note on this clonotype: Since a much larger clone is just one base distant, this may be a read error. CDR3 protein: CASSYSGTGVYEQDF. The DNA for the CDR3 is TGTGCCAGCAGTTACTCCGGGACAGGGGTCTACGAGCAGGACTTC. The rearrangement uses TRBV6-2 or TRBV6-3 and TRBJ2-7, with 10 bases fitting TRBD1. The CDR3 is made up of 15 amino acids. Germline lookup yields CDR1 MNHEY and CDR2 SVGEGT.

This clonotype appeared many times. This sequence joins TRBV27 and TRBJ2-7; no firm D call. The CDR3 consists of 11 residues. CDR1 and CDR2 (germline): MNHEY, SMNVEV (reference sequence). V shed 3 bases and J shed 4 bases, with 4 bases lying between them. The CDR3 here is CASSFGYEQYF. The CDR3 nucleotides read TGTGCCAGCAGTTTTGGATACGAGCAGTACTTC.